This passage covers 21 T cell receptor beta chains from one sample sequenced in a study of blood T cell repertoires in COVID-19. The method was immunoSEQ multiplex PCR; TCRdb's version includes in-frame clones alone and lacks a portion of them. This table has 150,000 to 200,000 clones, approximately 85% appearing once. The sequencing input was peripheral blood. Receptors were obtained from a man aged 60 to 69 with acute or convalescent COVID-19.

The chain combines TRBV14 with TRBJ2-1; 9 bases agree with TRBD2. This CDR3 spans 15 amino acids. J lost 9 bases, V lost 3 bases, and 9 bases had no gene match. The germline V gene encodes CDR1 SGHDN and CDR2 FVKESK. The CDR3 region is CASSHLGTSLAEQFF. CDR3 nucleotides: TGTGCCAGCAGCCACCTCGGGACTAGCCTCGCTGAGCAGTTCTTC.

The chain recombines TRBV4-2 with TRBJ2-4; D is possibly TRBD2 (6 bases). CDR3 length equals 16 residues. The V and J ends lost 0 bases and 7 bases respectively, with 16 bases between them. Germline-derived CDR1 and CDR2 are LGHNA and YNFKEQ. This CDR3 is CASSQDFSGVGNIQYF. The CDR3 nucleotides read TGTGCCAGCAGCCAAGATTTTTCGGGAGTAGGTAACATTCAGTACTTC.

This clone has just a few counts. CDR3 nucleotide sequence: TGTGCCAGCAATAGACAGGCTCGGACTGAAGCTTTCTTT. It codes for CASNRQARTEAFF. V is TRBV12-3 or TRBV12-4 and J is TRBJ1-1, with D tentatively TRBD1 (6 bases). This CDR3 is 13 amino acids long. V lost 7 bases and J 5 bases, leaving 14 bases between the germline ends.

This clone turned up a few times. The chain uses TRBV27 and TRBJ1-2, with D unresolved. The CDR3 covers 13 residues. Germline-derived CDR1 and CDR2 are MNHEY and SMNVEV (reference sequence). Trimming left V 3 bases short and J 0 bases short, with 5 bases between. This CDR3 reads CASSFQANYGYTF. DNA for the CDR3: TGTGCCAGCAGTTTCCAGGCTAACTATGGCTACACCTTC.

V usage is TRBV6-6 and J usage is TRBJ2-7, with D uncertain. Germline V gene sequence: CDR1 MNHNY, CDR2 SVGAGI (reference sequence). The CDR3 covers 14 residues. The V end was cut by 2 bases, the J end by 0 bases, with 8 bases between. Here the CDR3 reads CASSYEVTSYEQYF. The CDR3 coding sequence is TGTGCCAGCAGTTACGAGGTTACCTCCTACGAGCAGTACTTC.

This clone came up once. The chain links TRBV4-1 to TRBJ2-1, with 12 bases that match TRBD2. The CDR3 has 17 residues. The trim removed 1 base at V and 4 bases at J, leaving 5 bases unmatched. Germline loops: CDR1 MGHRA, CDR2 YSYEKL. Written as DNA, the CDR3 is TGCGCCAGCAGCCAAGGTGTACTAGCGGGGGGATACAATGAGCAGTTCTTC. It specifies CASSQGVLAGGYNEQFF.

The CDR3 spells CASSKSSGSLFTDTQYF. In nucleotides, the CDR3 is TGTGCCAGTAGTAAGTCTAGCGGGAGTCTTTTCACAGATACGCAGTATTTT. The rearrangement uses TRBV19 and TRBJ2-3, with 10 bases fitting TRBD2. V shed 4 bases and J 2 bases; nucleotides not matched to a gene: 9. The CDR3 length is 17 residues. CDR1 is LNHDA and CDR2 is SQIVND in the germline V gene (reference sequence).

The chain couples TRBV30 to TRBJ2-1; 9 nucleotides align to TRBD2. The J segment lost 9 bases and the V segment lost 0 bases, leaving 9 bases of the junction unmatched. The CDR3 has 15 amino acids. Germline CDR1 reads GTSNPN; CDR2 reads SVGIG (reference sequence). The CDR3 DNA follows: TGTGCCTGGAGTGTAGGCCTAGCGGGAATTACTGAGCAGTTCTTC. It yields the protein CAWSVGLAGITEQFF.

The chain carries TRBV2 and TRBJ2-3; D ambiguous. V lost 4 bases and J lost 1, with 6 bases in between. The CDR3 extends over 13 amino acids. CDR1 is SNHLY, CDR2 FYNNEI, per germline. CDR3 protein: CASSGSGTDTQYF. In DNA, the CDR3 is TGTGCCAGCAGTGGGTCAGGCACAGATACGCAGTATTTT.

This chain connects TRBV19 to TRBJ2-5; 10 bases are shared with TRBD1. Losses at the gene ends were 7 bases for V and 5 bases for J; bases not matched to a gene: 4. Germline CDR1 and CDR2: LNHDA and SQIVND (reference sequence). This CDR3 is 13 amino acids long. The CDR3 reads CASKGQGKETQYF. DNA of the CDR3: TGTGCCAGTAAGGGACAGGGGAAGGAGACCCAGTACTTC.

The chain joins TRBV9 to TRBJ2-3; 12 positions agree with TRBD2. The germline V gene has CDR1 SGDLS and CDR2 YYNGEE. J lost 4 bases, V lost 0 bases, and 3 bases had no gene match. There are 16 residues in the CDR3. As DNA, the CDR3 is TGTGCCAGCAGCGTAGAGTCTAGCGGGAGGGCAGATACGCAGTATTTT. Protein: CASSVESSGRADTQYF.

The chain joins TRBV23-1 to TRBJ2-2, with 9 bases fitting TRBD2. TRBV23-1 is an ORF; its function is uncertain. V lost 4 bases to trimming and J lost 0 bases; unmatched junction nucleotides: 0. The CDR3 has 15 amino acids. The chain's CDR3 is CASSPSGANTGELFF. The CDR3 DNA is TGCGCCAGCAGTCCTAGCGGGGCGAACACCGGGGAGCTGTTTTTT.

This chain joins TRBV29-1 and TRBJ2-7; D call uncertain. Germline V gene lookup returns CDR1 SQVTM and CDR2 ANQGSEA. CDR3 size: 11 residues. Deletions cut 7 bases from V and 4 bases from J, with 11 bases between. This CDR3 reads CSGGYRYEQYF. The CDR3 nucleotides are TGCAGCGGGGGATACCGGTACGAGCAGTACTTC.

Note on this clone: Other DNA sequences in the same sample also yield this CDR3. The J gene is TRBJ2-5, the V gene TRBV7-9; possible D gene TRBD2, 7 bases. This CDR3 contains 15 residues. V lost 6 bases and J 4 bases, leaving 18 bases between the germline ends. From germline, CDR1 is SEHNR and CDR2 FQNEAQ (reference sequence). The CDR3 sequence is CASSWGRGGAETQYF. The CDR3, as DNA: TGTGCCAGCAGTTGGGGGCGGGGAGGGGCAGAGACCCAGTACTTC.

This chain connects TRBV28 to TRBJ2-7, with TRBD1 matching 7 bases. Germline-derived CDR1 and CDR2 are MDHEN and SYDVKM. Trimming cost V 2 bases and J 4 bases; bases outside gene matches: 8. This CDR3 comprises 15 residues. The CDR3: CASSLLVRGRYEQYF. The CDR3 bases are TGTGCCAGCAGTTTACTGGTTAGGGGGCGGTACGAGCAGTACTTC.

This clone has just one count. This chain connects TRBV11-2 to TRBJ2-1; 8 nucleotides line up with TRBD2. There are 15 residues in the CDR3. CDR1 and CDR2 (germline): SGHAT, FQNNGV. Trimming took 5 bases from V and 3 from J; bases not matched to a gene: 6. The CDR3: CASSPGLEHYNEQFF. CDR3 bases: TGTGCCAGCAGCCCGGGACTAGAGCACTACAATGAGCAGTTCTTC.

V gene TRBV5-1 combines with J gene TRBJ2-1; 16 nucleotides line up with TRBD2. The CDR3 contains 19 residues. V lost 4 bases, J lost 4 bases, and 11 bases stayed unmatched. Germline CDR1 and CDR2: SGHRS and YFSETQ. This CDR3 is CASSKQTGTSGREYNEQFF. In DNA, the CDR3 is TGCGCCAGCAGCAAGCAGACCGGGACTAGCGGGAGGGAATACAATGAGCAGTTCTTC.

This chain connects TRBV5-1 to TRBJ2-7; 10 bases line up with TRBD1. This CDR3 is built from 13 residues. Germline CDR1 SGHRS, CDR2 YFSETQ. The junction had 5 bases not matched to a gene; V was cut back by 3 bases and J by 8 bases. The CDR3 protein is CASSSPGQGKQYF. CDR3 DNA: TGCGCCAGCAGCTCCCCGGGACAGGGGAAGCAGTACTTC. The full variable domain, with the rest looked up from reference TRBV5-1 and TRBJ2-7, is KAGVTQTPRYLIKTRGQQVTLSCSPISGHRSVSWYQQTPGQGLQFLFEYFSETQRNKGNFPGRFSGRQFSNSRSEMNVSTLELGDSALYLCASSSPGQGKQYFGPGTRLTVT.

About this clone itself: The junction does not match germline at one end; this may be a read error. This chain links TRBV7-7 with TRBJ2-1; 7 bases line up with TRBD1. The CDR3 runs 13 residues. Germline CDR1 is SSHAT and CDR2 is FNYEAQ (reference sequence). The CDR3 is CASSYTGVDEQFF. The CDR3 DNA reads as TGTGCTAGCAGTTATACAGGGGTCGATGAGCAGTTCTTC.

This clone has a handful of counts. V usage is TRBV28 and J usage is TRBJ1-5; D may be TRBD1 (5 bases). Germline-derived CDR1 and CDR2 are MDHEN and SYDVKM. The CDR3 length is 15 residues. Deletions cut 7 bases from V and 2 bases from J, with 15 bases between. CDR3 sequence: CASTWSGGGNQPQHF. The CDR3 coding sequence is TGTGCCAGCACCTGGAGTGGGGGGGGCAATCAGCCCCAGCATTTT.

V is TRBV18 and J is TRBJ2-5, with D tentatively TRBD1 (6 bases). Germline CDR1 is KGHSH and CDR2 is LQKENI. The V gene lost 3 bases and the J gene lost 4 bases, with 15 bases spanning the gap. The CDR3 loop spans 15 amino acids. Here the CDR3 reads CASSPITGSPETQYF. The DNA of the CDR3 is TGTGCCAGCTCACCGATAACAGGGTCCCCAGAGACCCAGTACTTC.